This T cell receptor (beta chain) was sequenced during a study of blood T cell repertoires in COVID-19. Some clones are missing from TCRdb's copy, which holds only in-frame ones; the method was immunoSEQ multiplex PCR. This table has under 300,000 clones, less than 90% appearing once. CDR1 is LGHDT and CDR2 is YNNKEL in the germline V gene (reference sequence). V lost 1 base to trimming and J lost 2 bases; unmatched junction nucleotides: 5. The CDR3 totals 16 residues. Material: peripheral blood. V usage is TRBV3-1 (or the pseudogene TRBV3-2) and J usage is TRBJ2-3; 8 nucleotides agree with TRBD2. The sequence came from a man aged 55 to 70 who had recovered from COVID-19. This CDR3 is CASSQGNSGITDTQYF. For the CDR3, the DNA is TGTGCCAGCAGCCAAGGGAATAGCGGGATCACAGATACGCAGTATTTT.